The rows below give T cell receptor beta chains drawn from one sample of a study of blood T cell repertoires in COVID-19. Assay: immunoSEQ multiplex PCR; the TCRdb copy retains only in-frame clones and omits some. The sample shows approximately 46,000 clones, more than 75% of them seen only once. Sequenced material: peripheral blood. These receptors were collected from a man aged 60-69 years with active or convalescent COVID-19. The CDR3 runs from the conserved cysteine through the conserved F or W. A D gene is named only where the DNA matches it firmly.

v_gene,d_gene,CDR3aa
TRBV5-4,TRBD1,CASSGRQGNTEAFF
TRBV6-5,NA,CASAGGKRNTIYF
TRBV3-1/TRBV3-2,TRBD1,CASSPGQGAPREQYF
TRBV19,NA,CASSRGQITQEQFF
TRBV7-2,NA,CASSSGGGMALVGGYTF
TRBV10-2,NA,CASRTGGAPGYGYTF
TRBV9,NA,CASSVVGVDTQYF
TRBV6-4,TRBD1,CASSDDRGETQYF
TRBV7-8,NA,CASSLRGAIFNQPQHF
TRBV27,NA,CASSLRSLGSLGSYEQYF
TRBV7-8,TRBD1,CASSVRQGPYEQYF
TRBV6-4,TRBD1,CASSDGDRGRFPYGYTF
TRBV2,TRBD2,CASNLLAGGRGDTQYF
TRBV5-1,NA,CASSPADNGELFF
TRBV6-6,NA,CASSYTSYNEQFF
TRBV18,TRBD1,CASSPPSGGASTEAFF
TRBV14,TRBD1,CASSRTGPGEQFF
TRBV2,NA,CASREESYEQYF
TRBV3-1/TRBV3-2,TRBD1,CASSPGQGAEQYF
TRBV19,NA,CASSTQGTDTQYF
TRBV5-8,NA,CASSLGYSYSPLHF
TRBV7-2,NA,CASLIGRSLGGYTF
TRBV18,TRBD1,CASSPGQGVYEQYF
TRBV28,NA,CASSQVRRRGNTEAFF
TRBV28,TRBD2,CASSLRLAGGETQYF